This T cell receptor beta chain comes out of a study of T cells in Graves' hyperthyroidism and ophthalmopathy. The overall study: It was at initial diagnosis, before any treatment, that peripheral blood was collected.

Germline CDR1 is SQVTM and CDR2 is ANQGSEA. The CDR3 is made up of 12 amino acids. J was trimmed by 1 base and V by 6 bases; bases with no gene match: 1. At least ten counts were recorded for this clonotype. Uncontrolled infection, other autoimmune disease, pregnancy or lactation barred patients from enrollment. For the diagnoses, clinical symptoms, serum thyroxine and TRAb, thyroid ultrasound and orbital computed tomography were used. Researchers took RNA transcripts and amplified the TCR beta CDR3 regions from them. The TCR CDR3 was amplified in a first-round RT-PCR using the HTBI primer set. TCRdb called the multiplex PCR reads again in MiXCR, with one record for every CDR3 protein. This table holds 330,000 or so distinct CDR3 sequences, 15% to 20% found once.

V is TRBV29-1 and J is TRBJ2-5; TRBD2 matches at 8 bases. The sequenced material came from blood. The TCR comes from a woman in her thirties or forties with Graves' ophthalmopathy. CDR3 nucleotides: TGCAGCGTAGCGGGAGCCCAAGAGACCCAGTACTTC. Protein product: CSVAGAQETQYF.